Listed below are T cell receptor beta chains from one sample, sequenced in a study of blood T cells in healthy people across ages. TCRdb recomputed calls from the 5' RACE reads with MiXCR, one row per CDR3 protein. The profile shows about 1.1 million distinct CDR3 sequences, more than 30% of them singletons. What was sequenced was blood. Receptors were obtained from a man between 18 and 29 years old in good health. CDR3s include the opening cysteine and the closing phenylalanine or tryptophan. A D gene is named only where the DNA matches it firmly.

v_call	j_call	d_call	cdr3_length	cdr3_aa
TRBV29-1	TRBJ2-7	TRBD2	15	CSVAPRLAGGREQYF
TRBV6-6	TRBJ2-2	NA	15	CATTDGRGLLGELFF
TRBV4-2	TRBJ2-1	NA	13	CASSQDTGVWQFF
TRBV19	TRBJ1-1	NA	13	CASSRRPDVEAFF
TRBV6-5	TRBJ1-1	NA	16	CASSYSGQLMNTEAFF
TRBV7-9	TRBJ2-5	NA	13	CASITGSQETQYF
TRBV10-3	TRBJ2-7	NA	13	CAISDGADYEQYF
TRBV7-8	TRBJ2-1	TRBD1	15	CASSSKDRSYNEQFF
TRBV20-1	TRBJ1-1	TRBD1	14	CSAPRQGANTEAFF
TRBV29-1	TRBJ2-5	NA	10	CSVKLETQYF
TRBV7-6	TRBJ2-1	NA	13	CASSETNYNEQFF
TRBV27	TRBJ2-3	NA	15	CASSPYGQFTGTQYF
TRBV7-8	TRBJ1-2	NA	13	CASSPAGRAGYTF
TRBV4-1	TRBJ1-4	NA	15	CASSQGVSRNEKLFF
TRBV6-5	TRBJ2-3	TRBD1	15	CASSYGTGGSDTQYF
TRBV5-5	TRBJ2-6	NA	14	CASTLDSGANVLTF
TRBV3-1	TRBJ1-6	NA	16	CASSQDWEGENSPLHF